This paragraph reports one TCR beta chain. What it recognizes is unknown. Unstimulated regulatory T cells (CD4+CD25+CD127-), CD4+CD25- non-regulatory cells, CD4 and CD8 cells were FACS-sorted from thawed PBMCs. The sample belongs to a study of Tregs in tolerant kidney transplant recipients. Germline lookup yields CDR1 SQVTM and CDR2 ANQGSEA. This CDR3 spans 11 amino acids. V gave up 6 bases and J gave up 2 bases, with 7 bases separating them. Clones were sequenced by immunoSEQ multiplex PCR, and TCRdb holds only the in-frame ones, with some missing. Of 95,000 to 120,000 clones listed, around 91% were seen once; the top ten hold roughly 0.31%. Study-level results: Biological reproducibility was not directly addressed in this study. Findings come from small patient numbers and require larger validation. Nucleotide sequences could not be compared across some patients' samples due to primer changes.

The sample in question was CD4+ T cells from blood, obtained before the transplant. The genes are TRBV29-1 and TRBJ1-2; tentative D call: TRBD1 (6 bases). The sequence derives from a human donor who received a combined kidney and bone marrow transplant. CDR3 sequence (DNA): TGCAGCGTAGGACAGAACTATGGCTACACCTTC. Protein sequence: CSVGQNYGYTF.